This TCR beta chain is drawn from a study of beta chain features in type 1 diabetes. Study details: No age, gender or cell yield differences were seen between patients and healthy donors. Study results and caveats: Type 1 diabetes patients showed fewer insertions and more deletions at VDJ junctions.

This clone was counted between two and nine times. Its antigen is unknown. The CDR3 contains 15 residues. The germline gives CDR1 SGHTA, CDR2 FQGNSA. The germline V and J ends were trimmed by 4 bases and 3 bases, with 12 bases remaining between them. All of the isolated RNA was reverse transcribed, so expressed TCRB transcripts were sequenced. Produced via immunoSEQ multiplex PCR; TCRdb's table is partial and in-frame only. The table records under 550,000 clones, roughly 10% of them present only once. Purity exceeded 98% in all sorted populations. This sequence was found in a woman aged 18-30 years in good health. The chain recombines TRBV7-2 with TRBJ2-2; no firm D call. The sequenced material came from naive CD4+ T cells from blood. This chain's CDR3 is CASSSGRHDTGELFF. The CDR3 DNA reads TGTGCCAGCAGCTCCGGACGGCACGACACCGGGGAGCTGTTTTTT.